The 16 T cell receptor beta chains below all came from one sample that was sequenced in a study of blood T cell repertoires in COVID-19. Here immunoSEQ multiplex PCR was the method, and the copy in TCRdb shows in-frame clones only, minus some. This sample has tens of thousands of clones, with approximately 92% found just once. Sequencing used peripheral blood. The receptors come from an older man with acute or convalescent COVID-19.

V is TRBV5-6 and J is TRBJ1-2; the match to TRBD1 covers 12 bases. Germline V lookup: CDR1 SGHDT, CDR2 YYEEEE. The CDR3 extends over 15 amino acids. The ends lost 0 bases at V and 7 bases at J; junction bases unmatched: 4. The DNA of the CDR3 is TGTGCCAGCAGCTTGGCCCGGGACAGGGGGCTTGGCTACACCTTC. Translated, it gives CASSLARDRGLGYTF.

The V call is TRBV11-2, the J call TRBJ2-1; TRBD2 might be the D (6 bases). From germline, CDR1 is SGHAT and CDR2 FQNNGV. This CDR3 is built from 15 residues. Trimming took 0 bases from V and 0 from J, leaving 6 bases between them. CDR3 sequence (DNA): TGTGCCAGCAGCTTAGACGGGGGCTCCTACAATGAGCAGTTCTTC. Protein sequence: CASSLDGGSYNEQFF.

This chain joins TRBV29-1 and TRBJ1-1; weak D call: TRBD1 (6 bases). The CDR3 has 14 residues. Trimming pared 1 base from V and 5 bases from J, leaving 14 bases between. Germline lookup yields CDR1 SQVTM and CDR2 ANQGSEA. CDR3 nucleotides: TGCAGCGTTGAAGGAGGCCAGGGGTGGACTGAAGCTTTCTTT. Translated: CSVEGGQGWTEAFF.

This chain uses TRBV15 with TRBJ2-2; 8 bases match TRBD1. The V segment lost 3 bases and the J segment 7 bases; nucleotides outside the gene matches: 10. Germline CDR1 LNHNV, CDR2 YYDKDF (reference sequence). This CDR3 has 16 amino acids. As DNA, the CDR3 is TGTGCCACCAGCAGCTTACGGACAGGGTGGGTCGGGGAGCTGTTTTTT. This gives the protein CATSSLRTGWVGELFF.

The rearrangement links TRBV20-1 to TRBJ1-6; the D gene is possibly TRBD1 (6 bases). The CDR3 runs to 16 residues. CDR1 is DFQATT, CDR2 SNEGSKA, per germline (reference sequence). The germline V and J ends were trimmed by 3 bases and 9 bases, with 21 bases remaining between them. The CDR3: CSASQEWGHIGSPLHF. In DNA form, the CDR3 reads TGCAGTGCTAGTCAGGAATGGGGGCATATCGGTTCACCCCTCCACTTT.

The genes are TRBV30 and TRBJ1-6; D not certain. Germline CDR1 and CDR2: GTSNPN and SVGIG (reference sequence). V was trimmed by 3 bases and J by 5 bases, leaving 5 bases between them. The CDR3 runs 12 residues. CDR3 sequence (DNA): TGTGCCTGGAGCCCCGATAATTCACCCCTCCACTTT. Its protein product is CAWSPDNSPLHF.

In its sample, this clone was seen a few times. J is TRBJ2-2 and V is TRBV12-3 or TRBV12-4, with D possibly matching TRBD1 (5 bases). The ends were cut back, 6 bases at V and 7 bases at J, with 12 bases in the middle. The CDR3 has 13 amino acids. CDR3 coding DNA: TGTGCCAGCAGAATCATAGGGGTCGGGGAGCTGTTTTTT. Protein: CASRIIGVGELFF.

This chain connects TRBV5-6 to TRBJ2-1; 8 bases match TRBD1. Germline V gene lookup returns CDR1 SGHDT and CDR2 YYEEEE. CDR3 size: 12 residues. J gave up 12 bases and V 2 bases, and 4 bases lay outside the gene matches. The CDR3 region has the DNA TGTGCCAGCAGCTTAGGGACAGGCTGGCAGTTCTTC. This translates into CASSLGTGWQFF.

The CDR3 loop is CASSSEIRGDGTGELFF. DNA of the CDR3: TGTGCCAGCAGCTCAGAAATAAGGGGCGATGGCACCGGGGAGCTGTTTTTT. The chain uses TRBV11-2 and TRBJ2-2; possibly TRBD1 for D (5 bases). V was shortened by 4 bases and J by 4 bases, with 19 bases between the two germline ends. The CDR3 runs to 17 residues. CDR1 is SGHAT and CDR2 is FQNNGV in the germline V gene.

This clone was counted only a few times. The DNA of the CDR3 is TGCGCCAGCAGCTTGGCCGGGGGCACAGATACGCAGTATTTT. It translates to CASSLAGGTDTQYF. This rearrangement joins TRBV5-1 to TRBJ2-3; D might be TRBD2 (5 bases). V gave up 0 bases and J gave up 1 base, with 6 bases separating them. This CDR3 is built from 14 residues. Germline V gene data show CDR1 as SGHRS and CDR2 as YFSETQ.

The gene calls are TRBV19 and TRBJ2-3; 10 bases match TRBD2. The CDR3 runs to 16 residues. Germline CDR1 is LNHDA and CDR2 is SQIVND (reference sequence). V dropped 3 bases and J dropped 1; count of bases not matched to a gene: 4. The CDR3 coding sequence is TGTGCCAGTAGTATGCCTAGCGGGGGCGGCACAGATACGCAGTATTTT. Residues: CASSMPSGGGTDTQYF.

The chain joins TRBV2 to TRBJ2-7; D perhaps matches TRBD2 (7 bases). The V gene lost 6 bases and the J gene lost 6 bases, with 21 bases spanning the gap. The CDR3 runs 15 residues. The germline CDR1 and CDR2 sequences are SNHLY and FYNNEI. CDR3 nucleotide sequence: TGTGCCAGCAGGGAACGGGGGGCCATCGGTGGCGAGCAGTACTTC. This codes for CASRERGAIGGEQYF.

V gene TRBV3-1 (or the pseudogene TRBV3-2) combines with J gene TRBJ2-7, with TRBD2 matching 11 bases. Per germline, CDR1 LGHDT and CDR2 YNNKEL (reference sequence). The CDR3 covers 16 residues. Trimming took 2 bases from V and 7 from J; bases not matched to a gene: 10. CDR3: CASSQQTSGGSREQYF. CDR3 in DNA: TGTGCCAGCAGCCAACAAACTAGCGGGGGTTCTAGGGAGCAGTACTTC.

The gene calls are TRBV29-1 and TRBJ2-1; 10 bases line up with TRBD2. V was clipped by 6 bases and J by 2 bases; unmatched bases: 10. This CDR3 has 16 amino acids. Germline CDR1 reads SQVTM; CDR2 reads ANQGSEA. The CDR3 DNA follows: TGCAGCGTAGACACCGGGACTAGCGACACCTACAATGAGCAGTTCTTC. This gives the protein CSVDTGTSDTYNEQFF.

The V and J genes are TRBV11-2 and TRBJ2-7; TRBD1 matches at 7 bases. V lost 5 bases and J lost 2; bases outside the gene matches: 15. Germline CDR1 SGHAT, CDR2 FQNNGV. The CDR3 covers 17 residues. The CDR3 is CASSLNREGGTAYEQYF. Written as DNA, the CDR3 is TGTGCCAGCAGCCTAAATAGGGAAGGGGGCACGGCCTACGAGCAGTACTTC.

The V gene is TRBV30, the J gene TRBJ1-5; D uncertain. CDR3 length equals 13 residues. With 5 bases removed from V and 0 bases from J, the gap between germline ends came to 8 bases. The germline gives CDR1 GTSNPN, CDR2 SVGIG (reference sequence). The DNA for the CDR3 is TGTGCCTGGGCTCCAGATAGCAATCAGCCCCAGCATTTT. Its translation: CAWAPDSNQPQHF.